This T cell receptor beta chain was found in a study of T cells in Graves' hyperthyroidism and ophthalmopathy. Study-level information: Once the initial diagnosis was made, peripheral blood was obtained before any treatment.

The investigators amplified TCR beta CDR3 regions from RNA transcripts. HTBI primers drove first-round RT-PCR of the TCR CDR3. TCRdb redid the calling of the multiplex PCR reads with MiXCR, one entry per CDR3 protein. The data show 500,000 to 600,000 distinct CDR3 sequences, approximately 15% seen once. This clonotype has ten or more counts. Sequenced material: blood. This receptor was taken from a woman in her late teens or twenties with Graves' hyperthyroidism.

The CDR3 region is CASSYSSGEHNEQFF. The CDR3 DNA follows: TGTGCCAGCAGTTACTCGTCGGGCGAACACAATGAGCAGTTCTTC. The chain links TRBV6-6 to TRBJ2-1; no clear D. The CDR3 covers 15 residues. V was clipped by 0 bases and J by 5 bases, with 11 bases between them. The germline V gene has CDR1 MNHNY and CDR2 SVGAGI (reference sequence).